These 15 T cell receptor beta chains originate from one sample sequenced in a study of T cell responses to AZD1222 COVID-19 vaccine. Clones were read by immunoSEQ multiplex PCR, and TCRdb kept only the in-frame ones, dropping some. Here the sample spans about 120,000 clones, about 85% being singletons. This material consisted of peripheral blood, taken on day 0 of AZD1222 vaccination. The receptors here all came from an adult in good health.

The chain is built from TRBV21-1 and TRBJ2-7; the table names TRBD2, a call not compared with the DNA. TRBV21-1 is assigned pseudogene status. The CDR3 spans 19 residues. CDR3 in DNA: TGTGCCAGCAGCAAGGCGGGGGGGCAGCCCGGTGGGGCGCTCTTCGAGCAGTACTTC. Encoded protein: CASSKAGGQPGGALFEQYF.

CDR3 nucleotide sequence: TGTGCCAGCAGCGTAGGGGGACTGGGTGGCTACACCTTC. This codes for CASSVGGLGGYTF. The chain has TRBV9 and TRBJ1-2; TRBD1 is a possible D gene (5 bases). The CDR3 spans 13 residues. Trimming left V 0 bases short and J 7 bases short, with 10 bases between. From germline, CDR1 is SGDLS and CDR2 YYNGEE.

This clone was recorded only once. The gene calls are TRBV10-3 and TRBJ1-2, with 9 bases identical to TRBD1. The V gene end was trimmed by 2 bases and the J gene end by 0 bases; junction bases not matched to a gene: 7. CDR3 length equals 17 residues. In germline, CDR1 is ENHRY, CDR2 SYGVKD. CDR3 nucleotides: TGTGCCATCAGTGAGAGACAGGGGGGACTTTCTAACTATGGCTACACCTTC. This codes for CAISERQGGLSNYGYTF.

V usage is TRBV29-1 and J usage is TRBJ2-1; the D gene is possibly TRBD2 (6 bases). Germline CDR1 reads SQVTM; CDR2 reads ANQGSEA. The CDR3 has 13 residues. V was pared by 1 base and J by 5 bases, with 9 bases between. CDR3 coding DNA: TGCAGCGTTGAAGGCGGGACTGACAATGAGCAGTTCTTC. Residues: CSVEGGTDNEQFF.

CDR3 bases: TGTGCCAGCAGCTCGCCCCTGGCGGGCCTCTCCTACAATGAGCAGTTCTTC. It specifies CASSSPLAGLSYNEQFF. This sequence joins TRBV7-2 and TRBJ2-1, with a weak D call TRBD2 (5 bases). The CDR3 runs to 17 residues. Per germline, CDR1 SGHTA and CDR2 FQGNSA. V was shortened by 4 bases and J by 0 bases, with 16 bases between the two germline ends.

This clone was found a few times. The V gene is TRBV30, the J gene TRBJ1-6; weak D call: TRBD1 (5 bases). V was shortened by 4 bases and J by 14 bases, with 18 bases between the two germline ends. The CDR3 spans 13 residues. Germline CDR1 and CDR2: GTSNPN and SVGIG (reference sequence). CDR3 sequence: CAWTRGGLGTLHF. The CDR3 region has the DNA TGTGCCTGGACTCGGGGCGGACTCGGGACCCTCCACTTT.

This chain links TRBV4-1 with TRBJ2-1; TRBD1 agrees at 10 bases. Germline V gives CDR1 MGHRA, CDR2 YSYEKL. Trimming at V came to 4 bases and at J to 4 bases, leaving 7 bases not matched to a gene. The CDR3 sequence is 16 residues long. The CDR3 DNA sequence: TGCGCCAGCAGCCCCGGGGGGACAGGGGTTTACAATGAGCAGTTCTTC. Translated: CASSPGGTGVYNEQFF.

The chain employs TRBV10-1 and TRBJ2-7; D is unclear. The CDR3 sequence is 14 residues long. From germline, CDR1 is WNHNN and CDR2 SYGVQD (reference sequence). V was shortened by 2 bases and J by 3 bases, with 11 bases between the two germline ends. As DNA, the CDR3 is TGCGCCAGCAGTGAGATCATGGGCTTCTACGAGCAGTACTTC. Protein product: CASSEIMGFYEQYF.

This clone was seen only a few times. The V and J genes are TRBV25-1 and TRBJ1-3; no definite D call. This CDR3 spans 15 amino acids. V was shortened by 11 bases and J by 0 bases, with 17 bases between the two germline ends. Germline V gene lookup returns CDR1 MGHDK and CDR2 SYGVNS. CDR3: CAARQAGNSGNTIYF. The CDR3 coding sequence is TGTGCCGCCCGCCAGGCAGGAAACTCTGGAAACACCATATATTTT.

The chain has TRBV11-2 and TRBJ1-2; weak D call: TRBD1 (5 bases). Germline CDR1 and CDR2: SGHAT and FQNNGV. This CDR3 has 13 amino acids. The germline V and J ends were trimmed by 5 bases and 1 base, with 8 bases remaining between them. In DNA form, the CDR3 reads TGTGCCAGCAGCCCGGACAATAACTATGGCTACACCTTC. Amino acids: CASSPDNNYGYTF.

The V gene is TRBV5-5, the J gene TRBJ2-7; D may match TRBD1 or TRBD2 (7 bases each). CDR3 size: 16 residues. The germline V gene encodes CDR1 SGHKS and CDR2 YYEKEE (reference sequence). Trimming left V 4 bases short and J 0 bases short, with 17 bases between. The chain's CDR3 is CASSGRGDSYSYEQYF. In DNA form, the CDR3 reads TGTGCCAGCAGCGGACGGGGGGACAGTTACTCCTACGAGCAGTACTTC.

The rearrangement links TRBV5-4 to TRBJ2-2, with D perhaps TRBD1 (6 bases). This CDR3 has 16 residues. V lost 7 bases to trimming and J lost 2 bases, with 18 bases between them. Germline-derived CDR1 and CDR2 are SGHNT and YYREEE (reference sequence). The CDR3 region is CASGTHGQTNTGELFF. CDR3 coding DNA: TGTGCCAGCGGGACCCACGGACAGACAAACACCGGGGAGCTGTTTTTT.

The V and J genes are TRBV7-8 and TRBJ1-2; tentatively, D is TRBD1 (5 bases). V lost 7 bases and J lost 8, with 26 bases in between. The CDR3 contains 16 residues. Germline V CDR1 and CDR2: SGHVS, FQNEAQ. The DNA for the CDR3 is TGTGCCAGCAACCCTAACCAGGCAGGGACTCCTCGGGGCTACACCTTC. Its translation is CASNPNQAGTPRGYTF.

This chain connects TRBV10-2 to TRBJ1-5; 9 positions match TRBD1. Germline CDR1 reads WSHSY; CDR2 reads SAAADI. The CDR3 runs 14 residues. Trimming took 6 bases from V and 4 from J; bases not matched to a gene: 4. CDR3 region: CASRGQGGNQPQHF. In nucleotides, the CDR3 is TGCGCCAGCAGGGGACAGGGCGGAAATCAGCCCCAGCATTTT.

The CDR3: CASSLRTGMNTEAFF. Here the CDR3 DNA reads TGTGCCAGCAGCCTCAGGACAGGGATGAACACTGAAGCTTTCTTT. The V gene is TRBV3-1 (or the pseudogene TRBV3-2), the J gene TRBJ1-1; 8 bases agree with TRBD1. The CDR3 length is 15 residues. Unmatched junction bases numbered 4, after V lost 4 bases and J lost 0 bases. From germline, CDR1 is LGHDT and CDR2 YNNKEL (reference sequence).